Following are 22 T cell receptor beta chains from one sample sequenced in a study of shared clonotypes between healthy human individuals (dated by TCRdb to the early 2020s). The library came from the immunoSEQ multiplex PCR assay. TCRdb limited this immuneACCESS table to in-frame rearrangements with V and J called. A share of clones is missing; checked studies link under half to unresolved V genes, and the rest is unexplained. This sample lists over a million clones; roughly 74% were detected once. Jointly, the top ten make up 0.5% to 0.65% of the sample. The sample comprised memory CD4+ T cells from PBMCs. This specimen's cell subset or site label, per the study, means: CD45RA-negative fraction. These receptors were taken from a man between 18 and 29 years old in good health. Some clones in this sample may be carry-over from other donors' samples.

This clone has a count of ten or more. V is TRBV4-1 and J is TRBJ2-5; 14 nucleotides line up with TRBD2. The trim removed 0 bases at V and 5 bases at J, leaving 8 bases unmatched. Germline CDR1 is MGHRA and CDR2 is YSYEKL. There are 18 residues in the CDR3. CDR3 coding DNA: TGCGCCAGCAGCCAAGAAGGACTAGCGGGAGGTCGTTCGGAGACCCAGTACTTC. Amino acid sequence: CASSQEGLAGGRSETQYF.

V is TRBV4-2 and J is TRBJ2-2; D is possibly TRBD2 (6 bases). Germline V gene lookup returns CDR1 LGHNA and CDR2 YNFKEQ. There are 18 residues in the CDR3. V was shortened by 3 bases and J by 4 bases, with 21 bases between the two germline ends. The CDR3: CASSQIGGTVPGTGELFF. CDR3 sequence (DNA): TGTGCCAGCAGCCAGATAGGAGGGACTGTCCCGGGCACCGGGGAGCTGTTTTTT.

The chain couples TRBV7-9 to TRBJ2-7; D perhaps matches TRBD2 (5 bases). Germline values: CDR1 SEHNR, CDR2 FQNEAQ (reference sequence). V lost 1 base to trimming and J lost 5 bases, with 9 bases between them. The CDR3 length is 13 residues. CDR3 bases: TGTGCCAGCAGCTTAGTAGGAGGCGACGAGCAGTACTTC. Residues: CASSLVGGDEQYF.

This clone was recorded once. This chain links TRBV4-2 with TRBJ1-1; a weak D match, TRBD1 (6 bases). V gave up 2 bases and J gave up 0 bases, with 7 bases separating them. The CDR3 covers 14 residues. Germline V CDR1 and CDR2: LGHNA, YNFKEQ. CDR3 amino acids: CASSQTGLNTEAFF. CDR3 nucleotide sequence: TGTGCCAGCAGCCAAACAGGGCTGAACACTGAAGCTTTCTTT.

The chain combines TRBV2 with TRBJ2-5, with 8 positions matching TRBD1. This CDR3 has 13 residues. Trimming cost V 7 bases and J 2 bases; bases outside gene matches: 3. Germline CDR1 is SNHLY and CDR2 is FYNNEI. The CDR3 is CASNDRGQETQYF. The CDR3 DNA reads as TGTGCCAGCAATGACAGGGGACAAGAGACCCAGTACTTC.

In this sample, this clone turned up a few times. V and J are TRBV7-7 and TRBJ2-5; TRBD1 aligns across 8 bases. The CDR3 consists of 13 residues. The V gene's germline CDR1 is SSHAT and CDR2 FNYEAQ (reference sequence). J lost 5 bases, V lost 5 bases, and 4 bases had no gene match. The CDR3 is CASSTWDRETQYF. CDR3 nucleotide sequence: TGTGCCAGCAGCACCTGGGACAGGGAGACCCAGTACTTC.

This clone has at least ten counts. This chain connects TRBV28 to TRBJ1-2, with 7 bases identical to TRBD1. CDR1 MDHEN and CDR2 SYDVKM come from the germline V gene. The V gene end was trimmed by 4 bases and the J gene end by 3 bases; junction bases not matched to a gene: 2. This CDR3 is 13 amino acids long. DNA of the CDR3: TGTGCCAGCAGTTATGACAGGGACTATGGCTACACCTTC. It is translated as CASSYDRDYGYTF.

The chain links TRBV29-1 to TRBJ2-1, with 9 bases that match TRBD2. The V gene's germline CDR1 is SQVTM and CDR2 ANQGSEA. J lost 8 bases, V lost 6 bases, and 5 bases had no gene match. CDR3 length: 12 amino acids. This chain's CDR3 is CSVLREGHEQFF. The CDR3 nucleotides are TGCAGCGTCTTGCGGGAGGGCCATGAGCAGTTCTTC.

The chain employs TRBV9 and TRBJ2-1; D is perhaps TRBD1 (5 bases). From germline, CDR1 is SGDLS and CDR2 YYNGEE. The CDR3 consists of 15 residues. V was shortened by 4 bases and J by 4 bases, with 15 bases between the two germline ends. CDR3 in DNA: TGTGCCAGCAGCTCCCGGCAGGGTGTTTACAATGAGCAGTTCTTC. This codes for CASSSRQGVYNEQFF. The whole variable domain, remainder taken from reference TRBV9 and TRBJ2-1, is DSGVTQTPKHLITATGQRVTLRCSPRSGDLSVYWYQQSLDQGLQFLIQYYNGEERAKGNILERFSAQQFPDLHSELNLSSLELGDSALYFCASSSRQGVYNEQFFGPGTRLTVL.

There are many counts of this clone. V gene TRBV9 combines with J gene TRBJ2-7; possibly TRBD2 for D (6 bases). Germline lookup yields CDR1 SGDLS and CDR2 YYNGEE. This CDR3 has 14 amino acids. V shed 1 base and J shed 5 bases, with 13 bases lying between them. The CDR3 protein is CASSVSGVRNEQYF. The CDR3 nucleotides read TGTGCCAGCAGCGTATCGGGAGTCAGGAACGAGCAGTACTTC.

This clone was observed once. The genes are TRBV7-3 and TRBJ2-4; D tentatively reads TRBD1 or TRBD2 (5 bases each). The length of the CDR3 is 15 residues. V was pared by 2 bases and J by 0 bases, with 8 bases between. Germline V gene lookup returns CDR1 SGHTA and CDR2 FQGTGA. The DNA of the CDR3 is TGTGCCAGCAGCTTAGTGAGGGGAGCCAAAAACATTCAGTACTTC. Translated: CASSLVRGAKNIQYF.

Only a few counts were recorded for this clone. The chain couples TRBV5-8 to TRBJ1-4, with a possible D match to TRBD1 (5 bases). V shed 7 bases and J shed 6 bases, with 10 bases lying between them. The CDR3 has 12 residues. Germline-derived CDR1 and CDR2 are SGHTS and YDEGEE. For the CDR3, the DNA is TGTGCCAGCTCGGCGGGGGATGAAAAACTGTTTTTT. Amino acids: CASSAGDEKLFF.

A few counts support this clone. Written as DNA, the CDR3 is TGTGCCAGCAGCGTAGACGACACCATATATTTT. It translates to CASSVDDTIYF. The rearrangement joins TRBV9 to TRBJ1-3; no reliable D call. The CDR3 contains 11 residues. Germline V CDR1 and CDR2: SGDLS, YYNGEE. Trimming pared 0 bases from V and 8 bases from J, leaving 3 bases between.

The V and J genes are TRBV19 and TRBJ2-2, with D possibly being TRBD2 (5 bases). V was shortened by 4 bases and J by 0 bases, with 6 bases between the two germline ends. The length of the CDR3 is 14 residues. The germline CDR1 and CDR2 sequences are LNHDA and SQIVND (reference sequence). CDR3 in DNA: TGTGCCAGTAGTACACTAGCGAACACCGGGGAGCTGTTTTTT. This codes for CASSTLANTGELFF.

CDR3 in DNA: TGCAGTGCTAGCGCGAGAGGCGAGCAGTACTTC. It is translated as CSASARGEQYF. The chain uses TRBV20-1 and TRBJ2-7, with D unresolved. Trimming pared 3 bases from V and 6 bases from J, leaving 9 bases between. Germline CDR1 and CDR2: DFQATT and SNEGSKA (reference sequence). This CDR3 spans 11 amino acids.

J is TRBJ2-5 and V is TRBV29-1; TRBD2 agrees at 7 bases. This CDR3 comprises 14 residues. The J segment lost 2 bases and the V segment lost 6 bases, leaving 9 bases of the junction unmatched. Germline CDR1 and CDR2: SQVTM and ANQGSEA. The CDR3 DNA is TGCAGCGTACTCCTGGGGGGGGGACAAGAGACCCAGTACTTC. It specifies CSVLLGGGQETQYF.

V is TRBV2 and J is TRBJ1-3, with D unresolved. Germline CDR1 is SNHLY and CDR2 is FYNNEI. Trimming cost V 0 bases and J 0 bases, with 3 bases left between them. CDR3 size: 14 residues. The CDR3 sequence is CASSEAYSGNTIYF. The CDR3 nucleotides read TGTGCCAGCAGTGAAGCATACTCTGGAAACACCATATATTTT.

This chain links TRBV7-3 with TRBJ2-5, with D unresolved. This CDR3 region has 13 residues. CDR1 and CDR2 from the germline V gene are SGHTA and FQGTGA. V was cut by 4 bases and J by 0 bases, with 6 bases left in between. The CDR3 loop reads CASSSQYQETQYF. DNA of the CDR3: TGTGCCAGCAGCTCGCAATACCAAGAGACCCAGTACTTC.

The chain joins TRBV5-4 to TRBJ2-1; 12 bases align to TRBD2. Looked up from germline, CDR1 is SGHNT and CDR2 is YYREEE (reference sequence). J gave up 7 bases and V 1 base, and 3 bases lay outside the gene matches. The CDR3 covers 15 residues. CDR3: CASSLRLAGDNEQFF. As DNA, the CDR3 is TGTGCCAGCAGCTTGCGACTAGCGGGAGATAATGAGCAGTTCTTC.

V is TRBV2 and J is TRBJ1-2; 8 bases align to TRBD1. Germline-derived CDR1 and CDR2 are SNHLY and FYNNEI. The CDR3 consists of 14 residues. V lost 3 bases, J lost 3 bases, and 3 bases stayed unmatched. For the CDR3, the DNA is TGTGCCAGCAGTGAGACAGGGGTAGACTATGGCTACACCTTC. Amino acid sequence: CASSETGVDYGYTF.

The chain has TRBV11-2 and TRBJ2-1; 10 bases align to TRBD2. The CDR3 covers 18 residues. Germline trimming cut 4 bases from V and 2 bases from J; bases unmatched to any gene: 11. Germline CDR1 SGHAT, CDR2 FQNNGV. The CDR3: CASSSGMASGRAYNEQFF. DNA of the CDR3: TGTGCCAGCAGCTCGGGGATGGCTAGCGGGAGAGCCTACAATGAGCAGTTCTTC.

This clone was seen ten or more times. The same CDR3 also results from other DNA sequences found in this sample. CDR3 loop: CAWSVKPRDTGELFF. Written as DNA, the CDR3 is TGTGCCTGGAGTGTAAAACCCCGGGACACCGGGGAGCTGTTTTTT. The chain joins TRBV30 to TRBJ2-2; no clear D. Trimming removed 0 bases from V and 3 bases from J, with 11 bases in between. Germline V lookup: CDR1 GTSNPN, CDR2 SVGIG (reference sequence). The CDR3 contains 15 residues.